This T cell receptor (beta chain) is drawn from a study of control samples from healthy donors and cancer patients. The CDR3 is 17 amino acids. Germline V CDR1 and CDR2: LNHDA, SQIVND (reference sequence). Germline trimming cut 7 bases from V and 5 bases from J; bases unmatched to any gene: 12. TCRdb keeps only in-frame clones here, not all; method: immunoSEQ multiplex PCR. The sample records approximately 9,800 clones, approximately 91% being singletons. The receptor was derived from a man between 60 and 75 years old with colorectal cancer. The rearrangement joins TRBV19 to TRBJ2-3; TRBD2 matches 13 bases. Material for sequencing was PBMCs. The CDR3 DNA sequence: TGTGCCAGTAATAATATTGGACTAGCGGGGGCAAAAGATACGCAGTATTTT. The encoded protein is CASNNIGLAGAKDTQYF.